These 12 T cell receptor beta chains originate from one sample sequenced in a study of human T cells and chemical hapten exposure listed by TCRdb under 2021. Explained via the paper, the time point label denotes: patch test 1, 2 weeks after DPC sensitization. The treatment or condition label, read with the paper, signifies: therapeutic diphenylcyclopropenone sensitization with weekly scalp DPC. Library creation used RACE. The run used a NextSeq 500. TCRdb passed the public sequencing reads through fastp at Q25 and MiXCR, retaining productive beta sequences. Rows matching on CDR3 protein sequence are summarized as one entry with the most common DNA and genes. Within this sample are around 160,000 distinct CDR3 sequences, with roughly 15% of them counted one time only. The ten largest clonotypes hold 1.7% of the sample. Sample: whole blood, taken in connection with sensitization to the hapten diphenylcyclopropenone (DPC). Receptor source: a woman aged 25 to 45 with alopecia areata. Some clones in this sample may be carry-over from other donors' samples.

Ten or more counts support this clonotype. The chain couples TRBV18 to TRBJ1-1; 7 nucleotides align to TRBD1. The germline CDR1 and CDR2 sequences are KGHSH and LQKENI. The CDR3 is 16 residues long. V lost 2 bases, J lost 2 bases, and 8 bases stayed unmatched. The CDR3 reads CASSPFWTGGNTEAFF. CDR3 sequence (DNA): TGTGCCAGCTCACCATTTTGGACAGGCGGAAACACTGAAGCTTTCTTT.

Many counts were recorded for this clonotype. V gene TRBV6-2 or TRBV6-3 combines with J gene TRBJ1-5, with TRBD1 identical over 7 bases. Germline V CDR1 and CDR2: MNHEY, SVGEGT. There are 14 residues in the CDR3. Unmatched junction bases numbered 7, after V lost 9 bases and J lost 2 bases. DNA of the CDR3: TGTGCCAGTAAACAGGGGTTCGGCAATCAGCCCCAGCATTTT. It yields the protein CASKQGFGNQPQHF.

The V and J genes are TRBV9 and TRBJ1-1; tentative D call: TRBD1 (6 bases). The CDR3 is 15 amino acids. Germline-derived CDR1 and CDR2 are SGDLS and YYNGEE. Between the trimmed V and J ends, which lost 0 bases and 4 bases, there was a span of 13 bases. Written as DNA, the CDR3 is TGTGCCAGCAGCGTAGGGGAACAGGGCTCCACTGAAGCTTTCTTT. Protein sequence: CASSVGEQGSTEAFF.

Ten or more counts support this clonotype. The chain combines TRBV7-2 with TRBJ1-5; possibly TRBD1 for D (5 bases). V lost 5 bases and J lost 3, with 14 bases in between. The CDR3 is 15 residues long. Germline loops: CDR1 SGHTA, CDR2 FQGNSA. The CDR3 region has the DNA TGTGCCAGCAGCCTAGGTCCGGGGCACAATCAGCCCCAGCATTTT. This encodes CASSLGPGHNQPQHF. Complete variable domain (other parts from reference TRBV7-2 and TRBJ1-5): GAGVSQSPSNKVTEKGKDVELRCDPISGHTALYWYRQSLGQGLEFLIYFQGNSAPDKSGLPSDRFSAERTGGSVSTLTIQRTQQEDSAVYLCASSLGPGHNQPQHFGDGTRLSIL.

The J gene is TRBJ2-7, the V gene TRBV3-1; D remains unclear. Looked up from germline, CDR1 is LGHDT and CDR2 is YNNKEL (reference sequence). This CDR3 contains 13 residues. V dropped 1 base and J dropped 4 bases, with 8 bases sitting between them. The chain's CDR3 is CASSQGVPYEQYF. The CDR3, as DNA: TGTGCCAGCAGCCAAGGGGTCCCGTACGAGCAGTACTTC.

This chain uses TRBV5-4 with TRBJ2-1, with 7 bases fitting TRBD1. This CDR3 comprises 18 residues. The germline V gene encodes CDR1 SGHNT and CDR2 YYREEE (reference sequence). Losses at the gene ends were 5 bases for V and 0 bases for J; bases not matched to a gene: 14. DNA of the CDR3: TGTGCCAGCAGGACCTCGACAGGGCCTAAGGGCTCCTACAATGAGCAGTTCTTC. It translates to CASRTSTGPKGSYNEQFF.

This clonotype was counted at least ten times. The chain couples TRBV28 to TRBJ2-3; the match to TRBD2 covers 8 bases. Germline V gene sequence: CDR1 MDHEN, CDR2 SYDVKM. The junction had 6 bases not matched to a gene; V was cut back by 5 bases and J by 5 bases. CDR3 length: 14 residues. The DNA of the CDR3 is TGTGCCAGCAGTCCGGGACTAGTTTTAGATACGCAGTATTTT. Encoded protein: CASSPGLVLDTQYF.

V gene TRBV30 combines with J gene TRBJ1-6; the D is unclear. This CDR3 spans 16 amino acids. Looked up from germline, CDR1 is GTSNPN and CDR2 is SVGIG (reference sequence). V was trimmed by 2 bases and J by 2 bases, leaving 13 bases between them. The CDR3 sequence is CAWSRAAATYNSPLHF. CDR3 coding DNA: TGTGCCTGGAGTCGGGCGGCAGCCACCTATAATTCACCCCTCCACTTT.

A single count supports this clonotype. The chain is built from TRBV10-2 and TRBJ2-3, with 7 bases fitting TRBD2. The CDR3 loop spans 15 amino acids. The V segment lost 4 bases and the J segment 0 bases; nucleotides outside the gene matches: 4. Germline loops: CDR1 WSHSY, CDR2 SAAADI. The CDR3 protein is CASSVLASSTDTQYF. The DNA for the CDR3 is TGCGCCAGCAGTGTACTAGCGTCTAGCACAGATACGCAGTATTTT.

This rearrangement joins TRBV18 to TRBJ2-6, with TRBD1 matching over 7 bases. The J segment lost 0 bases and the V segment lost 2 bases, leaving 4 bases of the junction unmatched. CDR3 length: 17 amino acids. In germline, CDR1 is KGHSH, CDR2 LQKENI. The CDR3 sequence: CASSPGGQSSGANVLTF. In DNA form, the CDR3 reads TGTGCCAGCTCACCAGGGGGACAGAGCTCTGGGGCCAACGTCCTGACTTTC. Combining the CDR3 with reference TRBV18 and TRBJ2-6 gives the whole variable domain NAGVMQNPRHLVRRRGQEARLRCSPMKGHSHVYWYRQLPEEGLKFMVYLQKENIIDESGMPKERFSAEFPKEGPSILRIQQVVRGDSAAYFCASSPGGQSSGANVLTFGAGSRLTVL.

The chain couples TRBV3-1 to TRBJ2-3; TRBD2 matches at 8 bases. CDR3 size: 16 residues. The V gene end was trimmed by 4 bases and the J gene end by 0 bases; junction bases not matched to a gene: 6. Germline V lookup: CDR1 LGHDT, CDR2 YNNKEL (reference sequence). As DNA, the CDR3 is TGTGCCAGCAGCCTCCACGGACTAGCTAGCACAGATACGCAGTATTTT. Amino acid sequence: CASSLHGLASTDTQYF.

This clonotype was counted between two and nine times. The V call is TRBV7-9, the J call TRBJ2-1; the D call may be TRBD1 or TRBD2 (6 bases each). The CDR3 sequence is 11 residues long. The germline V gene has CDR1 SEHNR and CDR2 FQNEAQ (reference sequence). Trimming removed 10 bases from V and 12 bases from J, with 16 bases in between. CDR3 coding DNA: TGTGCCACCAACGAAGGGGGGAGGCAGTTCTTC. Translated: CATNEGGRQFF. Full variable domain (missing parts from reference TRBV7-9 and TRBJ2-1): DTGVSQNPRHKITKRGQNVTFRCDPISEHNRLYWYRQTLGQGPEFLTYFQNEAQLEKSRLLSDRFSAERPKGSFSTLEIQRTEQGDSAMYLCATNEGGRQFFGPGTRLTVL.